These T cell receptor beta chains were read from a single sample in a study of blood T cell repertoires in COVID-19. Assay used: immunoSEQ multiplex PCR; TCRdb lists only in-frame clones, some missing. This sample has around 260,000 clones, with about 87% found just once. Sequenced: peripheral blood. Source of these receptors: a man between 60 and 75 years old who had recovered from COVID-19. Each CDR3 is given with its conserved first and last residue. The order of the fields is D gene, V gene, clone size, J gene, CDR3 DNA, CDR3 protein. The D gene is left open where the match is weak. Rows give clone size only sometimes, using once, few, many, or a class for an expanded clone.

TRBD2	TRBV11-3	-	TRBJ2-1	TGTGCCAGCAGCTTAGGCCGCCTAGCGGGGGGGCGGAATGAGCAGTTCTTC	CASSLGRLAGGRNEQFF
TRBD1	TRBV18	-	TRBJ2-4	TGTGCCAGCTCACCACCTCCGGACAGGGTTGGACCCCTAGCCAAAAACATTCAGTACTTC	CASSPPPDRVGPLAKNIQYF
-	TRBV6-2/TRBV6-3	-	TRBJ2-7	TGTGCCAGCAGTTCCGGACAGAGTTGGTCCGAGCAGTACTTC	CASSSGQSWSEQYF
TRBD1	TRBV14	-	TRBJ2-3	TGTGCCAGCAGCCAAGAAAGGACAGGGGGAGGCCGAAGAGATACGCAGTATTTT	CASSQERTGGGRRDTQYF
-	TRBV6-2/TRBV6-3	once	TRBJ1-1	TGTGCCAGCAGTTACTCGAATACAGGGATTGAAGCTTTCTTT	CASSYSNTGIEAFF
-	TRBV27	once	TRBJ2-5	TGTGCCAGCAGTCCCCGTTTGAGGGATGGACAAGAGACCCAGTACTTC	CASSPRLRDGQETQYF
-	TRBV21-1	-	TRBJ2-3	TGTGCCAGCACCCCGAAGACCCTAGCGGGGTATTCCACAGATACGCAGTATTTT	CASTPKTLAGYSTDTQYF
TRBD1	TRBV11-2	-	TRBJ1-5	TGTGCCAGCAGCCAAGGACAGGGAAGTCAGCCCCAGCATTTT	CASSQGQGSQPQHF
-	TRBV2	once	TRBJ2-5	TGTGCCAGCACTCTACCTGGGGCGGGGAAAGAGACCCAGTACTTC	CASTLPGAGKETQYF
TRBD1	TRBV11-3	-	TRBJ2-3	TGTGCCAGCAGCTCGACAGGGTTGACAGATACGCAGTATTTT	CASSSTGLTDTQYF
-	TRBV3-1/TRBV3-2	-	TRBJ1-6	TGTGCCAGCAGCCAAGACGGGAGTTGGCGACAGTTCAATTCACCCCTCCACTTT	CASSQDGSWRQFNSPLHF
TRBD1	TRBV27	-	TRBJ1-5	TGTGCCAGCAGTACAGGGGGTGTTAGTCAGCCCCAGCATTTT	CASSTGGVSQPQHF
-	TRBV2	-	TRBJ1-6	TGTGCCAGCAGTGATGACAGTAATAATTCACCCCTCCACTTT	CASSDDSNNSPLHF
TRBD1	TRBV6-5	-	TRBJ2-7	TGTGCCAGCACCCCTAGGACAGGGGCAATCGTTGGGCAGTACTTC	CASTPRTGAIVGQYF
-	TRBV7-9	once	TRBJ1-2	TGTGCCAGCACTGGACAATTCTATGGCTACACCTTC	CASTGQFYGYTF
TRBD2	TRBV10-3	-	TRBJ2-3	TGTGCCATCAGTCTTACGGGGGGGACAGATACGCAGTATTTT	CAISLTGGTDTQYF
-	TRBV29-1	few	TRBJ1-3	TGCAGCGTTGAAGTATTAGGGGTAACTGGAAACACCATATATTTT	CSVEVLGVTGNTIYF
-	TRBV7-3	-	TRBJ1-2	TGTGCCAGCAGCTTAACCAGGGTGGATGGCTATGGCTACACCTTC	CASSLTRVDGYGYTF
TRBD1	TRBV6-6	-	TRBJ1-1	TGTGCCAGCAGCCAGACAGGGGCTGTAACTGAAGCTTTCTTT	CASSQTGAVTEAFF
-	TRBV6-6	-	TRBJ2-5	TGTGCCAGCAGTTACTCGAAGGGAGCCTACCAAGAGACCCAGTACTTC	CASSYSKGAYQETQYF
TRBD2	TRBV30	-	TRBJ2-2	TGTGCCTGGAGTGAACTAGCGGTGGAGCTGTTTTTT	CAWSELAVELFF
-	TRBV6-1	-	TRBJ2-3	TGTGCCAGCAGTGAAGCCCTACAGGGAATGACAGATACGCAGTATTTT	CASSEALQGMTDTQYF
-	TRBV6-1	-	TRBJ1-5	TGTGCCAGCAGTGAAGCAGGCGGTAGCAATCAGCCCCAGCATTTT	CASSEAGGSNQPQHF
TRBD2	TRBV6-1	-	TRBJ2-7	TGTGCCAGCAGTCTAGCGGGGGACTTCTACGAGCAGTACTTC	CASSLAGDFYEQYF
TRBD1	TRBV5-1	-	TRBJ2-7	TGCGCCAGCAGCTTGGAGGGGGCCATACCCTACGAGCAGTACTTC	CASSLEGAIPYEQYF
-	TRBV19	many	TRBJ1-1	TGTGCCACAGGGGTTTTCGGTGAAGCTTTCTTT	CATGVFGEAFF
TRBD2	TRBV11-1	-	TRBJ2-5	TGTGCCAGCAGCTTGATGGCGGGGGGGGCAGAGACCCAGTACTTC	CASSLMAGGAETQYF
-	TRBV18	-	TRBJ1-4	TGTGCCAGCTCACCCGGACAGAATGAAAAACTGTTTTTT	CASSPGQNEKLFF
TRBD2	TRBV2	-	TRBJ2-3	TGTGCCAGCGGGGGGGAAGGTTCAGATACGCAGTATTTT	CASGGEGSDTQYF
-	TRBV25-1	-	TRBJ1-6	TGTGCCAGCAGAAGGGACGCCAGGGGATCACCCCTCCACTTT	CASRRDARGSPLHF
-	TRBV5-6	few	TRBJ1-5	TGTGCCAGCACCGCGGGGAGCAATCAGCCCCAGCATTTT	CASTAGSNQPQHF
-	TRBV15	-	TRBJ2-5	TGTGCCACCAGCAGAGTTGGCAGGGAGACCCAGTACTTC	CATSRVGRETQYF
TRBD2	TRBV5-1	once	TRBJ2-1	TGCGCCAGCAGCTTGGAGGCGAGCCCGGGAGGAAATGAGCAGTTCTTC	CASSLEASPGGNEQFF
TRBD1	TRBV19	-	TRBJ1-2	TGTGCCAGTAGTATCCGGACAGGGATCTATGGCTACACCTTC	CASSIRTGIYGYTF
-	TRBV24-1	-	TRBJ2-7	TGTGCCACCAGTGATTATGAGGTGCCCTACGAGCAGTACTTC	CATSDYEVPYEQYF
TRBD1	TRBV12-5	-	TRBJ1-2	TGTGCTAGTGGTTTGGACAGGGGGTATGGCTACACCTTC	CASGLDRGYGYTF
-	TRBV19	-	TRBJ1-3	TGTGCCAGTAGTATCGTGAACAGGCGGGGCACCATATATTTT	CASSIVNRRGTIYF
-	TRBV20-1	-	TRBJ2-6	TGCAGTCCACAGACCAACGTCCTGACTTTC	CSPQTNVLTF
TRBD1	TRBV6-5	-	TRBJ1-6	TGTGCCAGCAGACCGACAGGGGCGTCTAATTCACCCCTCCACTTT	CASRPTGASNSPLHF
-	TRBV7-2	-	TRBJ1-1	TGTGCCAGCAGCGAGGGTCGACACACTGAAGCTTTCTTT	CASSEGRHTEAFF
TRBD2	TRBV27	-	TRBJ2-4	TGTGCCAGCAGCCCGGGACTAGCGGCCCTAGCCAAAAACATTCAGTACTTC	CASSPGLAALAKNIQYF
TRBD1	TRBV27	-	TRBJ1-1	TGTGCCAGCAGGACCAGACCGGGACAGGGGAACACTGAAGCTTTCTTT	CASRTRPGQGNTEAFF
-	TRBV30	-	TRBJ1-3	TGTGCCTGGAGCGGACAGTTTAGCTCTGGAAACACCATATATTTT	CAWSGQFSSGNTIYF
-	TRBV15	-	TRBJ2-3	TGTGCCACCAGCAGAGATCAGGCCCGAGGGGATACGCAGTATTTT	CATSRDQARGDTQYF
-	TRBV5-6	-	TRBJ2-6	TGTGCCAGCAGCTATCGGACAACGGGGGCCAACGTCCTGACTTTC	CASSYRTTGANVLTF
TRBD2	TRBV14	-	TRBJ2-5	TGTGCCAGCAGCCAAGAGGGAGGGGAGACCCAGTACTTC	CASSQEGGETQYF
-	TRBV28	-	TRBJ2-6	TGTGCCAGCAGTTTATCGGGGTATGGGGCCAACGTCCTGACTTTC	CASSLSGYGANVLTF
TRBD2	TRBV5-6	once	TRBJ2-5	TGTGCCAGCAGCTTGGCGTTCGGGGGGAGGACCCAGTACTTC	CASSLAFGGRTQYF
TRBD1	TRBV30	-	TRBJ2-6	TGTGCCTGGAGCCGGGACAGGGTACGATCTGGGGCCAACGTCCTGACTTTC	CAWSRDRVRSGANVLTF
TRBD2	TRBV4-2	-	TRBJ2-5	TGTGCCAGCAGCCAGGTCGGGGGGGGGCAGGAGACCCAGTACTTC	CASSQVGGGQETQYF
TRBD2	TRBV7-6	-	TRBJ2-5	TGTGCCAGCAGCCCCGGGAGGTTAGAGACCCAGTACTTC	CASSPGRLETQYF
-	TRBV10-3	-	TRBJ2-7	TGTGCCATCAGCGCGGGGCTTTACGAGCAGTACTTC	CAISAGLYEQYF
-	TRBV4-1	few	TRBJ1-2	TGCGCCAGCAGCGGAACAGTTAACTATGGCTACACCTTC	CASSGTVNYGYTF
TRBD1	TRBV5-4	once	TRBJ2-2	TGTGCCAGCAGCCGAAAGCCGACAGGGAGCGTTGCCGGGGAGCTGTTTTTT	CASSRKPTGSVAGELFF
-	TRBV7-9	-	TRBJ1-2	TGTGCCAGCAGCTTATTGGGACTGGACTATGGCTACACCTTC	CASSLLGLDYGYTF
-	TRBV14	-	TRBJ1-2	TGTGCCAGCAGCCCGCCAGGGTTGCTTAACTATGGCTACACCTTC	CASSPPGLLNYGYTF
-	TRBV16	once	TRBJ2-4	TGTGCCAGCAGCCCACCACACAGGAATCTAGCCAAAAACATTCAGTACTTC	CASSPPHRNLAKNIQYF